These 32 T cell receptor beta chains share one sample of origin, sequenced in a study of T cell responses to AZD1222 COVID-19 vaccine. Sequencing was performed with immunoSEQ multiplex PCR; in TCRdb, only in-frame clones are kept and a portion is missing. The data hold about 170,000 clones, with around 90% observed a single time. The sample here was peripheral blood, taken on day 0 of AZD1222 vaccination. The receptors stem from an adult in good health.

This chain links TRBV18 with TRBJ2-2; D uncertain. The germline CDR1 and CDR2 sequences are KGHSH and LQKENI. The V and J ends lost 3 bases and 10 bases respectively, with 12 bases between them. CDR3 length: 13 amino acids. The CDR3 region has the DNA TGTGCCAGCTCACCCGAACTAAAGGAGGAGCTGTTTTTT. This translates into CASSPELKEELFF.

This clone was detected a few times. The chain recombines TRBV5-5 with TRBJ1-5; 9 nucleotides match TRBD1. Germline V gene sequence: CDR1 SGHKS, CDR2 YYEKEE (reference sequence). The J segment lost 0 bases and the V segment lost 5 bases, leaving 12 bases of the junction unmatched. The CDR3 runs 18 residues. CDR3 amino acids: CASSSTGQGVNSNQPQHF. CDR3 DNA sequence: TGTGCCAGCAGTTCAACGGGACAGGGAGTAAATAGCAATCAGCCCCAGCATTTT.

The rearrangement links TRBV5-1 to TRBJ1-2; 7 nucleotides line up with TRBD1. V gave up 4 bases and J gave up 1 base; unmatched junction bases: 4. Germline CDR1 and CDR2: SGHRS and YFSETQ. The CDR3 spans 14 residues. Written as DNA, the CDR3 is TGCGCCAGCAGCCCCGGGGACAGTAACTATGGCTACACCTTC. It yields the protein CASSPGDSNYGYTF.

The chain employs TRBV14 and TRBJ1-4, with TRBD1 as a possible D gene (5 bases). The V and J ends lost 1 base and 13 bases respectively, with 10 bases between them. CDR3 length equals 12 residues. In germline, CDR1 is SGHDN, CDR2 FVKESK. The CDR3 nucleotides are TGTGCCAGCAGCCAAGCGGGACGAAGACTGTTTTTT. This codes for CASSQAGRRLFF.

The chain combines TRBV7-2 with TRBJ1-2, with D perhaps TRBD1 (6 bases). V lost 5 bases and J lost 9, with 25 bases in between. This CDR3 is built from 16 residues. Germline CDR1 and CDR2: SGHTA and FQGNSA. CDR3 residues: CASSLDKIGAGGRYTF. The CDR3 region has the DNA TGTGCCAGCAGCCTCGACAAGATCGGGGCCGGGGGGCGCTACACCTTC.

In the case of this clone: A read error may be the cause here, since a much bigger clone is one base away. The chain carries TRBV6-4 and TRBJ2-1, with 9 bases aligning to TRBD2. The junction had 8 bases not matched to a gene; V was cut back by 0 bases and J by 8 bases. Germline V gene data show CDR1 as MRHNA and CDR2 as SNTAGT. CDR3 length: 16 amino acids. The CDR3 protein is CASSDSRAGGPDEQFF. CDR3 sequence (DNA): TGTGCCAGCAGTGACTCGAGGGCGGGAGGGCCCGATGAGCAGTTCTTC.

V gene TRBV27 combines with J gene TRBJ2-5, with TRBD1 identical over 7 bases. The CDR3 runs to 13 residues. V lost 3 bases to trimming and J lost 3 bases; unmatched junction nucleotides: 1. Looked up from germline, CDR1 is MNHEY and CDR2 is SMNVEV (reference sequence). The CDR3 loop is CASSFTGEETQYF. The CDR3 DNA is TGTGCCAGCAGTTTCACAGGGGAAGAGACCCAGTACTTC.

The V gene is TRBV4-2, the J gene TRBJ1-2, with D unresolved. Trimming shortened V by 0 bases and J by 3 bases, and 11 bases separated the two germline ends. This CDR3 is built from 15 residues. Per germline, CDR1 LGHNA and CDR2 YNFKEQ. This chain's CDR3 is CASSQDTGRDYGYTF. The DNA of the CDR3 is TGTGCCAGCAGCCAAGATACGGGGAGGGACTATGGCTACACCTTC.

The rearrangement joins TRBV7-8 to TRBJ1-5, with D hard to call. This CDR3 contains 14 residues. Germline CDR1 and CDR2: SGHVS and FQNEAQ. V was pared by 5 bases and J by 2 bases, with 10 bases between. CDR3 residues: CASSPGRGNQPQHF. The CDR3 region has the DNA TGTGCCAGCAGCCCCGGACGAGGCAATCAGCCCCAGCATTTT.

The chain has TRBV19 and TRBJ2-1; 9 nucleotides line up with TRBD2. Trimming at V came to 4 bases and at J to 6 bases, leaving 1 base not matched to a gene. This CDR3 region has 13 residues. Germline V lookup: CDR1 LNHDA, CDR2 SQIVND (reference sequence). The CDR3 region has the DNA TGTGCCAGTAGTAGCGGGAGGGTCAATGAGCAGTTCTTC. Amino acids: CASSSGRVNEQFF. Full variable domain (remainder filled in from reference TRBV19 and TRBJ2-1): DGGITQSPKYLFRKEGQNVTLSCEQNLNHDAMYWYRQDPGQGLRLIYYSQIVNDFQKGDIAEGYSVSREKKESFPLTVTSAQKNPTAFYLCASSSGRVNEQFFGPGTRLTVL.

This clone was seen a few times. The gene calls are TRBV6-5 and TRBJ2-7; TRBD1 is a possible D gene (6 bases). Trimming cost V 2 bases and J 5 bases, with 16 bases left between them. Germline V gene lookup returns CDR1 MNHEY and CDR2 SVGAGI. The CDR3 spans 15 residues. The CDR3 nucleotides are TGTGCCAGCAGTTACGTCGACGCGGACAGCAACGAGCAGTACTTC. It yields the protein CASSYVDADSNEQYF.

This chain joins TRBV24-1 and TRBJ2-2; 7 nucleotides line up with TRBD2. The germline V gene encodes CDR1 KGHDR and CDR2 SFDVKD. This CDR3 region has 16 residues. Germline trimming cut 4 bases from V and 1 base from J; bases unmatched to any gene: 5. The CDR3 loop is CATSDAGTKNTGELFF. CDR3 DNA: TGTGCCACCAGTGACGCCGGGACTAAGAACACCGGGGAGCTGTTTTTT.

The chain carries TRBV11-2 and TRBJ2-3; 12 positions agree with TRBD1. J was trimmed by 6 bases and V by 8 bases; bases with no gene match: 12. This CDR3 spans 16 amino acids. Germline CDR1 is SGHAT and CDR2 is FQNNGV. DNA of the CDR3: TGTGCCAGCCAAAAACGAGGGGACAGGGGGCTTGATACGCAGTATTTT. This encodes CASQKRGDRGLDTQYF. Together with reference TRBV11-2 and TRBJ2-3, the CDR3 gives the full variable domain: EAGVAQSPRYKIIEKRQSVAFWCNPISGHATLYWYQQILGQGPKLLIQFQNNGVVDDSQLPKDRFSAERLKGVDSTLKIQPAKLEDSAVYLCASQKRGDRGLDTQYFGPGTRLTVL.

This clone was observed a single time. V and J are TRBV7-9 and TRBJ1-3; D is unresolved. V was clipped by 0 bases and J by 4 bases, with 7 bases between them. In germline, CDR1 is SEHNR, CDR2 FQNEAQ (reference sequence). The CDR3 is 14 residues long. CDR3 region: CASSLAVGGNTIYF. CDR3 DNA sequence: TGTGCCAGCAGCTTAGCCGTAGGAGGAAACACCATATATTTT.

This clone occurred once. The CDR3 DNA sequence: TGTGCCAGCTCACCACGGGGAAAGGACGAGCAGTACGTC. Translated: CASSPRGKDEQYV. V and J are TRBV18 and TRBJ2-7; D remains ambiguous. V was shortened by 1 base and J by 5 bases, with 9 bases between the two germline ends. The germline V gene encodes CDR1 KGHSH and CDR2 LQKENI. This CDR3 is 13 amino acids long.

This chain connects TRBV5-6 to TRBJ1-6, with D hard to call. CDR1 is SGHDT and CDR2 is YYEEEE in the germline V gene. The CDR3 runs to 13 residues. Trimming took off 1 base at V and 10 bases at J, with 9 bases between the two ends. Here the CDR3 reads CASSLSGPSPLHF. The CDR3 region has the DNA TGTGCCAGCAGCTTGTCCGGGCCCTCACCCCTCCACTTT.

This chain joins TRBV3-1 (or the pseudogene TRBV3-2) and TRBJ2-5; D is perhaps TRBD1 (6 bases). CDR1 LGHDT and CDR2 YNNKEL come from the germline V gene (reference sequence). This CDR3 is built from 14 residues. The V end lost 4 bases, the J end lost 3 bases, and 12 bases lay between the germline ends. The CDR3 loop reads CASSLQDRKETQYF. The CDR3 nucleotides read TGTGCCAGCAGCCTCCAGGACAGAAAAGAGACCCAGTACTTC.

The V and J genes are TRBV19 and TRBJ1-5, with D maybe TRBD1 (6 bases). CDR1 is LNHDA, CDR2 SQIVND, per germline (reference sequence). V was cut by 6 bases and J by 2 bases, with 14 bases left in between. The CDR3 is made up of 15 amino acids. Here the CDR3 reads CASRLTGSGNQPQHF. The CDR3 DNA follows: TGTGCCAGTAGGTTGACAGGCTCTGGCAATCAGCCCCAGCATTTT.

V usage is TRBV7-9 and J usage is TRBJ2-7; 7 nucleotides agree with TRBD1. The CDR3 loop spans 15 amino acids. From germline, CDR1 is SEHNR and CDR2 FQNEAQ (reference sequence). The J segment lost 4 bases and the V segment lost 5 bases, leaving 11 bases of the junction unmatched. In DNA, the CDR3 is TGTGCCAGCAGCCCGGTGACAGGGCGGAAATACGAGCAGTACTTC. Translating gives CASSPVTGRKYEQYF.

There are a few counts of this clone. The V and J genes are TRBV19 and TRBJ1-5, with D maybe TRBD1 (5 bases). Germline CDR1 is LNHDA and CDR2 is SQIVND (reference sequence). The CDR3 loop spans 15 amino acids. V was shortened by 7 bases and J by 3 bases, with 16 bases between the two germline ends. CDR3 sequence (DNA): TGTGCCAGTACTCCTCAGGGTTTTAACAATCAGCCCCAGCATTTT. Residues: CASTPQGFNNQPQHF.

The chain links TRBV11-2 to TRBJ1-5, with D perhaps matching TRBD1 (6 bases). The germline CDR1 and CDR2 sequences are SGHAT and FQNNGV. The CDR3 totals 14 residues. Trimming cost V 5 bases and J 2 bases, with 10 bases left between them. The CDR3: CASSTQGGNQPQHF. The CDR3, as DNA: TGTGCCAGCAGCACACAGGGAGGCAATCAGCCCCAGCATTTT.

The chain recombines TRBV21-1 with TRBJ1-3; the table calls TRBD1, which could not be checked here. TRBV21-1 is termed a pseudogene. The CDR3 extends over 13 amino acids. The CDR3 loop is CARPEQGANTIYF. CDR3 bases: TGTGCCAGACCAGAACAGGGGGCGAACACCATATATTTT.

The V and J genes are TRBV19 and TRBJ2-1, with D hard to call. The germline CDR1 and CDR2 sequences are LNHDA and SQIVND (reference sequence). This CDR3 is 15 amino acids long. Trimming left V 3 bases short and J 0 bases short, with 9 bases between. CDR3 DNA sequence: TGTGCCAGTAGTATTGAGCCGAGCTCCTACAATGAGCAGTTCTTC. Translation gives CASSIEPSSYNEQFF. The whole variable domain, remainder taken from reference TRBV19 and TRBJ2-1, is DGGITQSPKYLFRKEGQNVTLSCEQNLNHDAMYWYRQDPGQGLRLIYYSQIVNDFQKGDIAEGYSVSREKKESFPLTVTSAQKNPTAFYLCASSIEPSSYNEQFFGPGTRLTVL.

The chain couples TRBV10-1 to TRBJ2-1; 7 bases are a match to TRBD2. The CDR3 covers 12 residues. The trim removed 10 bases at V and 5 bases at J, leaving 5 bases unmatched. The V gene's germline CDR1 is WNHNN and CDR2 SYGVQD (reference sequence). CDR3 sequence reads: CATKGGNNEQFF. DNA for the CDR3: TGCGCCACCAAGGGAGGGAACAATGAGCAGTTCTTC.

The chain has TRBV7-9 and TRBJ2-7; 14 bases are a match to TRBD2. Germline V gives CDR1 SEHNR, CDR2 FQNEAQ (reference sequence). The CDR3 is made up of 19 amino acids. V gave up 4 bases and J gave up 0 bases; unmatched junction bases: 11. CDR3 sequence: CASSSTPGLAGVRSYEQYF. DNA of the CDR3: TGTGCCAGCAGCTCGACACCGGGACTAGCGGGAGTCCGCTCCTACGAGCAGTACTTC.

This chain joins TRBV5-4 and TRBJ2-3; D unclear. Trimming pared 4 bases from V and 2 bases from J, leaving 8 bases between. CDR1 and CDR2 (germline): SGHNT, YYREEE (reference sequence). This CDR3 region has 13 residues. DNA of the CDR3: TGTGCCAGCAGCCTCGGCGACACAGATACGCAGTATTTT. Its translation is CASSLGDTDTQYF.

The CDR3 nucleotides are TGTGCCATCAGTGCCCCTTTTCAGCGGAACACTGAAGCTTTCTTT. Amino acid sequence: CAISAPFQRNTEAFF. V and J are TRBV10-3 and TRBJ1-1, with D uncertain. Trimming took off 4 bases at V and 1 base at J, with 13 bases between the two ends. CDR1 is ENHRY, CDR2 SYGVKD, per germline. This CDR3 has 15 amino acids.

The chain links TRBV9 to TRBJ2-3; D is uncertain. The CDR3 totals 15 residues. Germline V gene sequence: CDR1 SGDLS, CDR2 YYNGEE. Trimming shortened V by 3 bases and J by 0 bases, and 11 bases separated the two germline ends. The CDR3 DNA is TGTGCCAGCAGCGAAGTAATTACTAGCACAGATACGCAGTATTTT. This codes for CASSEVITSTDTQYF.

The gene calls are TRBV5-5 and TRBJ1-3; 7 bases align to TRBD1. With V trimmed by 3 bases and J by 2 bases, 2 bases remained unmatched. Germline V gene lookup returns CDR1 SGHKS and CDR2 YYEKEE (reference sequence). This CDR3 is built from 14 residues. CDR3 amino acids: CASSSGTAGNTIYF. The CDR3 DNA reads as TGTGCCAGCAGCTCCGGGACAGCTGGAAACACCATATATTTT.

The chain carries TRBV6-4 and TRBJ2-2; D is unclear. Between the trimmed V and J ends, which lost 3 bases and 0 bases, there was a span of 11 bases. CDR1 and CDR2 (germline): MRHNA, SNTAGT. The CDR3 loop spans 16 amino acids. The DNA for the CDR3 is TGTGCCAGCAGTGAGTTCGCCTCCGCGAACACCGGGGAGCTGTTTTTT. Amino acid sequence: CASSEFASANTGELFF.

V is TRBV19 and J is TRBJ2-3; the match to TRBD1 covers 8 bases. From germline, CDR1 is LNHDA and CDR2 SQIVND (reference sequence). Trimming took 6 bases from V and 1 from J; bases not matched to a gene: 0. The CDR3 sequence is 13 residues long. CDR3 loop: CASRDRGTDTQYF. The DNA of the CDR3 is TGTGCCAGTAGGGACAGGGGCACAGATACGCAGTATTTT.

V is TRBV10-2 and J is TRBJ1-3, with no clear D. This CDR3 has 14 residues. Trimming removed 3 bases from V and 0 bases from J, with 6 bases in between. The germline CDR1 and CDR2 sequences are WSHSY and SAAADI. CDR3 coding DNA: TGCGCCAGCAGTGATCGTGCCTCTGGAAACACCATATATTTT. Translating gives CASSDRASGNTIYF.